One sample yielded the 15 T cell receptor beta chains listed below, sequenced in a study of metastatic and nonmetastatic thyroid tumors. TCRdb re-clonotyped the PCR reads through MiXCR. The sample has 20,000 to 25,000 clones; less than 20% are singletons. Thyroid surgery had not been preceded by any treatment in any patient. The sequencing input was adjacent normal tissue. These receptors all come from a male donor with papillary thyroid cancer or a benign thyroid nodule (not recorded which). Some clones in this sample may be carry-over from other donors' samples.

This clone has just a few counts. This chain links TRBV10-1 with TRBJ2-7; possible D gene TRBD2, 6 bases. Germline V gene data show CDR1 as WNHNN and CDR2 as SYGVQD (reference sequence). V gave up 0 bases and J gave up 5 bases, with 17 bases separating them. The CDR3 contains 16 residues. CDR3 nucleotide sequence: TGCGCCAGCAGTGAGTCGTCTTCGTGGAGGGGCGACGAGCAGTACTTC. This encodes CASSESSSWRGDEQYF.

Within the sample, this clone is medium-sized (0.01 to 0.1%). The V call is TRBV27, the J call TRBJ2-7, with 11 bases that match TRBD2. The CDR3 covers 19 residues. After removal of 4 bases from V and 3 bases from J, the junction contained 17 bases not matched to a gene. CDR1 and CDR2 (germline): MNHEY, SMNVEV (reference sequence). CDR3 residues: CASSSRTSGSELHNYEQYF. CDR3 nucleotide sequence: TGTGCCAGCAGTTCGAGGACTAGCGGGTCGGAACTACACAACTACGAGCAGTACTTC.

The J gene is TRBJ1-5, the V gene TRBV28; D ambiguous. CDR1 and CDR2 (germline): MDHEN, SYDVKM. With 9 bases removed from V and 4 bases from J, the gap between germline ends came to 10 bases. The CDR3 consists of 12 residues. This chain's CDR3 is CASIPPNQPQHF. In nucleotides, the CDR3 is TGTGCCAGTATCCCCCCGAATCAGCCCCAGCATTTT.

This clone was picked up one time. The V gene is TRBV5-1, the J gene TRBJ1-6, with D unclear. Trimming pared 4 bases from V and 0 bases from J, leaving 20 bases between. Germline V gives CDR1 SGHRS, CDR2 YFSETQ. The CDR3 extends over 19 amino acids. The CDR3 region has the DNA TGCGCCAGCAGCCCACTAGGTGGGCCACAAAGCTCCTATAATTCACCCCTCCACTTT. Residues: CASSPLGGPQSSYNSPLHF. The full variable domain, with the rest looked up from reference TRBV5-1 and TRBJ1-6, is KAGVTQTPRYLIKTRGQQVTLSCSPISGHRSVSWYQQTPGQGLQFLFEYFSETQRNKGNFPGRFSGRQFSNSRSEMNVSTLELGDSALYLCASSPLGGPQSSYNSPLHFGNGTRLTVT.

This clone is classed as medium-sized. This rearrangement joins TRBV12-3 or TRBV12-4 to TRBJ1-2; no clear D gene. The CDR3 contains 15 residues. Trimming removed 1 base at V and 5 bases at J, with 14 bases between. Here the CDR3 DNA reads TGTGCCAGCAGTTTAGTCTCGGGCGGGGAGTATGGCTACACCTTC. Its translation: CASSLVSGGEYGYTF.

This clone was observed at least ten times. CDR3 loop: CASRGQGEETQYF. The CDR3 DNA follows: TGTGCCAGCAGGGGACAGGGGGAGGAGACCCAGTACTTC. This chain connects TRBV7-3 to TRBJ2-5; 11 bases match TRBD1. The ends lost 6 bases at V and 5 bases at J; junction bases unmatched: 2. Germline CDR1 and CDR2: SGHTA and FQGTGA. This CDR3 is built from 13 residues.

This clone was seen at least ten times. The chain is built from TRBV7-6 and TRBJ2-7; 11 nucleotides agree with TRBD1. Germline CDR1 reads SGHVS; CDR2 reads FNYEAQ. CDR3 length equals 15 residues. V shed 5 bases and J 2 bases; nucleotides not matched to a gene: 5. The CDR3 DNA reads as TGTGCCAGCAGCCCCCGGGACAGGGGGGCCTACGAGCAGTACTTC. It codes for CASSPRDRGAYEQYF. The variable domain in full, completed from reference TRBV7-6 and TRBJ2-7, reads GAGVSQSPRYKVTKRGQDVALRCDPISGHVSLYWYRQALGQGPEFLTYFNYEAQQDKSGLPNDRFSAERPEGSISTLTIQRTEQRDSAMYRCASSPRDRGAYEQYFGPGTRLTVT.

This clone was counted ten times or more. This chain joins TRBV29-1 and TRBJ1-2; D gene uncertain. The V and J ends lost 7 bases and 4 bases respectively, with 13 bases between them. The CDR3 runs to 12 residues. Germline CDR1 is SQVTM and CDR2 is ANQGSEA. This CDR3 is CSAHIVSYGYTF. The CDR3 DNA sequence: TGCAGCGCCCATATCGTTAGCTATGGCTACACCTTC.

This clone occurred many times. The chain has TRBV20-1 and TRBJ2-1; the match to TRBD2 covers 12 bases. Germline-derived CDR1 and CDR2 are DFQATT and SNEGSKA (reference sequence). The CDR3 has 14 amino acids. The ends lost 7 bases at V and 7 bases at J; junction bases unmatched: 8. The CDR3 DNA follows: TGCAGTGTATCGCGGACTAGCGGGATTAATGAGCAGTTCTTC. Translation: CSVSRTSGINEQFF.

There are many counts of this clone. The V call is TRBV30, the J call TRBJ2-2, with D perhaps TRBD2 (6 bases). The length of the CDR3 is 11 residues. The germline V gene has CDR1 GTSNPN and CDR2 SVGIG (reference sequence). Deletions cut 6 bases from V and 6 bases from J, with 8 bases between. The CDR3 reads CACGSAGELFF. DNA for the CDR3: TGTGCCTGCGGGAGCGCCGGGGAGCTGTTTTTT. Full variable domain (missing parts from reference TRBV30 and TRBJ2-2): SQTIHQWPATLVQPVGSPLSLECTVEGTSNPNLYWYRQAAGRGLQLLFYSVGIGQISSEVPQNLSASRPQDRQFILSSKKLLLSDSGFYLCACGSAGELFFGEGSRLTVL.

This clone was observed at least ten times. Distinct nucleotide sequences in the sample also encode this CDR3. J is TRBJ2-7 and V is TRBV6-6; TRBD2 aligns across 7 bases. After removal of 0 bases from V and 3 bases from J, the junction contained 8 bases not matched to a gene. The CDR3 loop spans 16 amino acids. Germline values: CDR1 MNHNY, CDR2 SVGAGI (reference sequence). In DNA, the CDR3 is TGTGCCAGCAGTTACTCAGGATCTAGCGGACACTACGAGCAGTACTTC. Residues: CASSYSGSSGHYEQYF.

About this clone itself: Germline is not matched at one junction end, which may reflect a read error. The chain is built from TRBV7-8 and TRBJ1-3, with 8 bases identical to TRBD1. The CDR3 length is 15 residues. CDR1 and CDR2 from the germline V gene are SGHVS and FQNEAQ. The CDR3 nucleotides are TGTGCTAGCATCCACCGGGACAGGCCTGGAAACACCATATATTTT. It encodes CASIHRDRPGNTIYF.

This clone was recorded many times. V usage is TRBV6-4 and J usage is TRBJ1-5; D remains ambiguous. Trimming left V 6 bases short and J 3 bases short, with 18 bases between. The CDR3 is made up of 16 amino acids. Germline CDR1 MRHNA, CDR2 SNTAGT. In nucleotides, the CDR3 is TGTGCCAGCAGGCCCCCAGACTTGCTCCCCAATCAGCCCCAGCATTTT. This translates into CASRPPDLLPNQPQHF.

A few counts support this clone. The chain joins TRBV27 to TRBJ1-2; TRBD1 matches 12 bases. J gave up 2 bases and V 5 bases, and 9 bases lay outside the gene matches. Germline CDR1 and CDR2: MNHEY and SMNVEV (reference sequence). The CDR3 contains 17 residues. CDR3 nucleotides: TGTGCCAGCAGTATTTCCTCCGGGACAGGGGGCAACTATGGCTACACCTTC. As protein: CASSISSGTGGNYGYTF.

This clone was seen many times. Germline and junction disagree at one end, which may indicate a read error. The CDR3 protein is CAGSTSGTGGTYEQYF. The DNA for the CDR3 is TGTGCCGGCAGCACATCCGGGACAGGGGGTACTTACGAGCAGTACTTC. This chain connects TRBV28 to TRBJ2-7; TRBD1 matches 11 bases. Germline V lookup: CDR1 MDHEN, CDR2 SYDVKM. This CDR3 spans 16 amino acids.